This T cell receptor beta chain was captured by sequencing in a study of T-cell memory formation after mild COVID-19. Study in general: The two donors had largely donor-specific TCR clusters.

Germline CDR1 reads SGHTA; CDR2 reads FQGTGA. Losses at the gene ends were 5 bases for V and 0 bases for J; bases not matched to a gene: 17. This CDR3 has 20 residues. A single count supports this clonotype. What it binds is unknown. Study findings and constraints: Pre-infection memory showed some responding clones, and this suggested that cross-reactive memory joined. A second wave expanding day 15 to 37 was CD4+-biased; contracting clones were balanced. Contracting CD8+ clones were enriched in EMRA, CD4+ mainly in CM and EM.

MiXCR was run by TCRdb on the 5' RACE reads, yielding one entry per CDR3 protein. The table lists a few hundred thousand distinct CDR3 sequences, approximately 27% of them singletons. Sequenced input: PBMCs or a T cell subset sorted from them (not recorded which). This TCR came from an adult woman who had mild COVID-19 (a few samples of this study predate the infection). Cell type and time point are not known. This chain links TRBV7-3 with TRBJ2-1, with TRBD2 matching over 9 bases. CDR3 region: CASSPRGSGGFLSSYNEQFF. CDR3 coding DNA: TGTGCCAGCAGCCCCCGGGGTAGCGGGGGTTTCCTAAGCTCCTACAATGAGCAGTTCTTC.